What follows are 26 T cell receptor beta chains derived from one specimen sequenced in a study of graft-versus-host responses after intestinal transplantation. No antigen is known for these receptors. Measured with immunoSEQ multiplex PCR; TCRdb has only the in-frame clones, and not every one. The table records 100,000 to 130,000 clones, roughly 89% of them present only once. Sequenced here: unstimulated CD4+ T cells sorted from spleen or lymph node cells, sampled before transplant. These receptors were collected from a human donor who was the organ donor for an intestinal transplant.

This chain joins TRBV27 and TRBJ1-1, with D uncertain. V was cut by 2 bases and J by 5 bases, with 15 bases left in between. The CDR3 has 15 residues. Germline values: CDR1 MNHEY, CDR2 SMNVEV (reference sequence). The CDR3 region is CASSLLPGGETEAFF. The DNA for the CDR3 is TGTGCCAGCAGTTTACTTCCAGGAGGAGAGACTGAAGCTTTCTTT.

The chain joins TRBV30 to TRBJ1-2; D might be TRBD1 (6 bases). Germline V lookup: CDR1 GTSNPN, CDR2 SVGIG (reference sequence). The CDR3 sequence is 14 residues long. The V end lost 2 bases, the J end lost 2 bases, and 12 bases lay between the germline ends. CDR3 nucleotides: TGTGCCTGGAGTCCGGGGGGGGCCAACTATGGCTACACCTTC. Its protein is CAWSPGGANYGYTF.

The gene calls are TRBV6-5 and TRBJ1-1, with D perhaps TRBD1 (5 bases). CDR1 is MNHEY and CDR2 is SVGAGI in the germline V gene. The CDR3 has 15 amino acids. The V gene lost 3 bases and the J gene lost 0 bases, with 11 bases spanning the gap. DNA for the CDR3: TGTGCCAGCAGTTATGACAGCCTCTTGAACACTGAAGCTTTCTTT. Translated, it gives CASSYDSLLNTEAFF.

The chain combines TRBV4-1 with TRBJ1-1; D is undetermined. CDR3 length: 15 residues. V lost 2 bases to trimming and J lost 4 bases, with 14 bases between them. Germline-derived CDR1 and CDR2 are MGHRA and YSYEKL. Here the CDR3 reads CASSQPNRLVTEAFF. The CDR3 region has the DNA TGCGCCAGCAGCCAACCCAATCGGTTGGTCACTGAAGCTTTCTTT.

The chain is built from TRBV6-5 and TRBJ2-3; either TRBD1 or TRBD2 may fit D (5 bases each). The V gene lost 4 bases and the J gene lost 0 bases, with 5 bases spanning the gap. The germline CDR1 and CDR2 sequences are MNHEY and SVGAGI. The CDR3 length is 13 residues. The CDR3 reads CASSWDSTDTQYF. The DNA for the CDR3 is TGTGCCAGCAGTTGGGACAGCACAGATACGCAGTATTTT.

The chain uses TRBV4-1 and TRBJ1-2, with TRBD1 matching over 7 bases. The CDR3 is made up of 16 amino acids. Germline CDR1 is MGHRA and CDR2 is YSYEKL. V trimming: 3 bases; J trimming: 2 bases; junction bases outside the gene matches: 9. CDR3 nucleotide sequence: TGCGCCAGCAGCCAGGTCCCCGGACAGGTGAACTATGGCTACACCTTC. Its protein product is CASSQVPGQVNYGYTF.

The V and J genes are TRBV6-5 and TRBJ1-5; 12 nucleotides match TRBD1. This CDR3 has 15 amino acids. Germline CDR1 reads MNHEY; CDR2 reads SVGAGI. V lost 5 bases to trimming and J lost 3 bases; unmatched junction nucleotides: 2. This chain's CDR3 is CASSKGQGANQPQHF. The CDR3 bases are TGTGCCAGCAGTAAGGGACAGGGGGCCAATCAGCCCCAGCATTTT.

The chain carries TRBV4-1 and TRBJ1-5; possibly TRBD1 for D (5 bases). Germline CDR1 and CDR2: MGHRA and YSYEKL. V was cut by 1 base and J by 7 bases, with 11 bases left in between. This CDR3 is 14 amino acids long. CDR3 protein: CASSQAGRLQPQHF. CDR3 nucleotides: TGCGCCAGCAGCCAAGCAGGGCGTTTACAGCCCCAGCATTTT.

The gene calls are TRBV14 and TRBJ1-1; D is unresolved. V was cut by 0 bases and J by 3 bases, with 17 bases left in between. CDR1 and CDR2 from the germline V gene are SGHDN and FVKESK. The CDR3 is made up of 17 amino acids. CDR3 DNA: TGTGCCAGCAGCCAAGATTCTCCGACCGGAAGACACACTGAAGCTTTCTTT. It specifies CASSQDSPTGRHTEAFF.

The chain recombines TRBV5-4 with TRBJ2-7, with D possibly being TRBD1 or TRBD2 (5 bases each). This CDR3 region has 15 residues. CDR1 is SGHNT and CDR2 is YYREEE in the germline V gene (reference sequence). V was cut by 4 bases and J by 0 bases, with 14 bases left in between. The CDR3 nucleotides are TGTGCCAGCAGCCCAAGTTGGGGGAGCTCCTACGAGCAGTACTTC. Translating it yields CASSPSWGSSYEQYF. Full variable domain (missing parts from reference TRBV5-4 and TRBJ2-7): ETGVTQSPTHLIKTRGQQVTLRCSSQSGHNTVSWYQQALGQGPQFIFQYYREEENGRGNFPPRFSGLQFPNYSSELNVNALELDDSALYLCASSPSWGSSYEQYFGPGTRLTVT.

This clone was seen once. This chain joins TRBV21-1 and TRBJ2-2; the table calls TRBD2, which could not be checked here. TRBV21-1 is a known pseudogene. There are 15 residues in the CDR3. DNA of the CDR3: TGTGCCAGCAGCTTTCGCGCCCCGGGCACCGGGGAGCTGTTTTTT. This translates into CASSFRAPGTGELFF.

The V gene is TRBV6-6, the J gene TRBJ2-1, with a possible D match to TRBD1 (6 bases). The CDR3 totals 15 residues. The germline CDR1 and CDR2 sequences are MNHNY and SVGAGI (reference sequence). Trimming cost V 4 bases and J 5 bases, with 15 bases left between them. The CDR3 loop is CASSLTGTTNNEQFF. Written as DNA, the CDR3 is TGTGCCAGCAGTTTAACCGGGACAACCAACAATGAGCAGTTCTTC.

Worth noting for this clone: In the same sample, other DNA sequences code for this CDR3. The chain is built from TRBV28 and TRBJ2-4, with 10 bases identical to TRBD2. Germline V gives CDR1 MDHEN, CDR2 SYDVKM. This CDR3 comprises 18 residues. The V and J ends lost 5 bases and 7 bases, in that order; junction bases with no gene match: 17. The CDR3 nucleotides are TGTGCCAGCAGTGCTGAAGGACTAGCGGAAATCATAAGGAACATTCAGTACTTC. Amino acids: CASSAEGLAEIIRNIQYF.

J is TRBJ2-5 and V is TRBV6-5, with 9 positions matching TRBD2. The DNA end lines up better with TRBJ2-7; the J call may be wrong. This CDR3 contains 15 residues. From germline, CDR1 is MNHEY and CDR2 SVGAGI. The CDR3 DNA reads TGTGCCAGCAGTTCAGCCGGGACTAGCCGTTACGAGCAGTACTTC. Amino acid sequence: CASSSAGTSRYEQYF.

The table lists this clone with a count of one. The rearrangement joins TRBV11-3 to TRBJ2-7, with a tentative D call TRBD1 (6 bases). With 1 base removed from V and 0 bases from J, the gap between germline ends came to 10 bases. Looked up from germline, CDR1 is SGHNT and CDR2 is YENEEA. The CDR3 is made up of 15 amino acids. The CDR3 nucleotides are TGTGCCAGCAGCTTAGTGGGGGCGAGCTCCTACGAGCAGTACTTC. It encodes CASSLVGASSYEQYF.

The rearrangement joins TRBV7-9 to TRBJ2-2, with 9 nucleotides matching TRBD2. The CDR3 contains 19 residues. The V gene's germline CDR1 is SEHNR and CDR2 FQNEAQ (reference sequence). J lost 0 bases, V lost 0 bases, and 8 bases had no gene match. CDR3 DNA sequence: TGTGCCAGCAGCTTAGCGCTATGGACTAGCGAAGCGAACACCGGGGAGCTGTTTTTT. It codes for CASSLALWTSEANTGELFF.

The chain has TRBV28 and TRBJ2-7, with TRBD1 matching over 10 bases. Germline values: CDR1 MDHEN, CDR2 SYDVKM. The V and J ends lost 5 bases and 0 bases, in that order; junction bases with no gene match: 7. The CDR3 has 16 amino acids. DNA for the CDR3: TGTGCCAGCAGTGGGGACAGGGGCCCCCTCTCCTACGAGCAGTACTTC. It encodes CASSGDRGPLSYEQYF.

This clone was counted a single time. The genes are TRBV9 and TRBJ2-7; 7 nucleotides line up with TRBD2. The trim removed 0 bases at V and 3 bases at J, leaving 3 bases unmatched. The CDR3 is made up of 14 amino acids. Germline V CDR1 and CDR2: SGDLS, YYNGEE. CDR3 sequence reads: CASSVGDYNYEQYF. CDR3 nucleotide sequence: TGTGCCAGCAGCGTAGGGGACTACAACTACGAGCAGTACTTC.

The CDR3 here is CASSRVLLTTDTQYF. In DNA, the CDR3 is TGTGCCAGCTCACGGGTCTTGCTAACCACAGATACGCAGTATTTT. The chain combines TRBV18 with TRBJ2-3; no firm D call. The V gene's germline CDR1 is KGHSH and CDR2 LQKENI. Trimming removed 4 bases from V and 2 bases from J, with 13 bases in between. The CDR3 length is 15 residues.

V is TRBV10-2 and J is TRBJ1-5, with TRBD1 matching 8 bases. CDR3 length equals 14 residues. With 7 bases clipped from V and 4 bases from J, the junction kept 6 bases outside the gene matches. Per the germline V gene, CDR1 is WSHSY and CDR2 is SAAADI. CDR3 nucleotide sequence: TGCGCCAGCAACCCACAGGGGGGGAATCAGCCCCAGCATTTT. Translated: CASNPQGGNQPQHF.

This clone was observed a few times. The V call is TRBV19, the J call TRBJ1-2, with TRBD1 matching over 7 bases. Germline CDR1 reads LNHDA; CDR2 reads SQIVND (reference sequence). V shed 4 bases and J 8 bases; nucleotides not matched to a gene: 16. CDR3 length: 16 amino acids. CDR3 bases: TGTGCCAGTAGTACTTTGACAGGGAGTGTTATAGGAGGCTACACCTTC. Translation gives CASSTLTGSVIGGYTF.

The CDR3 nucleotides are TGTGCCAGTAGCAGGGGACTAGCGGGGGTGAACACCGGGGAGCTGTTTTTT. It translates to CASSRGLAGVNTGELFF. This sequence joins TRBV19 and TRBJ2-2, with 14 bases identical to TRBD2. After removal of 6 bases from V and 1 base from J, the junction contained 4 bases not matched to a gene. Per germline, CDR1 LNHDA and CDR2 SQIVND (reference sequence). The CDR3 length is 17 residues.

The chain carries TRBV18 and TRBJ2-5, with D perhaps TRBD2 (5 bases). Trimming cost V 0 bases and J 2 bases, with 16 bases left between them. The CDR3 extends over 17 amino acids. From germline, CDR1 is KGHSH and CDR2 LQKENI. CDR3 nucleotides: TGTGCCAGCTCACCACCTAAAGTGGCCCGAGGGCAAGAGACCCAGTACTTC. Amino acid sequence: CASSPPKVARGQETQYF.

The CDR3 protein is CASSLAGGPGNEQFF. CDR3 in DNA: TGTGCCAGCAGCTTAGCGGGGGGGCCAGGCAATGAGCAGTTCTTC. This chain joins TRBV7-2 and TRBJ2-1, with D tentatively TRBD2 (7 bases). This CDR3 region has 15 residues. V lost 0 bases and J lost 6, with 12 bases in between. Germline V gene sequence: CDR1 SGHTA, CDR2 FQGNSA.

The chain carries TRBV6-1 and TRBJ2-3; D ambiguous. V dropped 7 bases and J dropped 1 base, with 9 bases sitting between them. This CDR3 contains 13 residues. Germline CDR1 is MNHNS and CDR2 is SASEGT. The CDR3 coding sequence is TGTGCCAGCAACCGACTCCGCACAGATACGCAGTATTTT. It codes for CASNRLRTDTQYF.

This clone was picked up a small number of times. The chain links TRBV18 to TRBJ2-7; D unclear. The CDR3 extends over 12 amino acids. Deletions cut 3 bases from V and 4 bases from J, with 7 bases between. Looked up from germline, CDR1 is KGHSH and CDR2 is LQKENI. CDR3 bases: TGTGCCAGCTCACCTCCCTCGTACGAGCAGTACTTC. This translates into CASSPPSYEQYF. The whole variable domain, filled in from reference TRBV18 and TRBJ2-7, reads NAGVMQNPRHLVRRRGQEARLRCSPMKGHSHVYWYRQLPEEGLKFMVYLQKENIIDESGMPKERFSAEFPKEGPSILRIQQVVRGDSAAYFCASSPPSYEQYFGPGTRLTVT.